This TCR beta chain comes out of a study of T cell responses to AZD1222 COVID-19 vaccine (dated by TCRdb to the early 2020s). At the level of the whole study: TCR sequencing was performed for over 230 trial participants, of whom roughly 200 were given two doses of AZD1222 and approximately 25 were given two doses of MenACWY control vaccine. Trial participants were enrolled by age into subgroups of 18-55, 56-69 and 70-plus years, and around 150, 28 and 57 TCR-sequenced participants, respectively, were included in these subgroups.

V is cut by 3 bases and J by 4 bases, and the space between the germline ends is 3 bases. The CDR3 holds 11 amino acids from the cysteine to the phenylalanine. The entry retains the CDR3 DNA only, 33 bases that are in frame from base 1. For CDR1 and CDR2, the germline V gene lists SGHTA and FQGNSA. As for this clone: Its antigen is unknown. No much larger clonotype is one base removed from it; base qualities were not supplied.

Reading the label with the study, this specimen's time point is: baseline before first vaccination. Per the publication, the treatment or condition label means: meningococcal conjugate vaccine given as trial control. Samples from vaccinated people were obtained from the UK trials COV001 and COV002, which included a single-blind randomized controlled phase 2/3 trial of AZD1222 (ChAdOx1 nCoV-19) in healthy adults. For TCRbeta chain sequencing, PBMC samples from trial participants were taken at day 0 and at day 28 after the second dose. The paper's findings and limits, for the study overall: Nearly half of unique spike-specific TCRs reportedly recognized epitopes outside regions mutated in the B.1.351 and B.1.1.7 variants. Conclusions about previously exposed vaccinees are limited because only five to seven AZD1222 recipients were SARS-CoV-2 seropositive at baseline. After two AZD1222 doses, spike-specific TCR breadth and depth were significantly higher than at day 0 and than in MenACWY recipients. Most participants were white British and females outnumbered males, and the authors suggested that clonal diversity may have been underestimated. In the small 56-69-year group, the increase in depth fell short of significance, most likely because of low power. Because no day 14 peak-response samples were available, repertoires were characterized only after the peak T cell response. The vaccine-associated CD4 TCRs covered the entire spike protein, and the dominant responses fell in regions 160-218 and 743-854.

The CDR3 regions of human TCRbeta chains were analyzed by immunosequencing. The study's own analysis went as follows. Repertoire TCRs were matched against a reference library of SARS-CoV-2-specific TCRs generated with the MIRA antigen-specificity platform. Breadth meant the fraction of unique TCRs that were SARS-CoV-2-associated, whereas depth meant the fraction of total T cells that were SARS-CoV-2-associated. Using the MIRA data, each spike-specific TCR was assigned both to the spike region to which the TCR was reactive and to a CD4 or CD8 class. Log10-transformed breadth and depth values were compared by one-way ANOVA with Sidak's multiple comparisons tests. Entries here come from immuneACCESS through TCRdb and include only in-frame sequences with V and J called. Some clones fail to appear in such tables; in the studies checked, an unresolved V gene covers under half of the shortfall, and the cause of the remainder is unknown. The DNA gave D and trimming, while V, J and clone size come from that table. This sample has 75,000 to 95,000 clones in its table, and about 90% of those were observed once. The ten largest clones add up to 2.5% to 3% of the sample.

The clonotype comes from an adult in good health. In this chain, TRBV7-2 is recombined with TRBJ1-1, with the D gene uncertain. Material: peripheral blood, obtained on day 0 of MenACWY control vaccination. The DNA reads as follows: TGTGCCAGCAGCTTGGTCACTGAAGCTTTCTTT. This is translated as CASSLVTEAFF. With the rest looked up from the reference TRBV7-2 and TRBJ1-1 genes rather than sequenced, the full variable domain is GAGVSQSPSNKVTEKGKDVELRCDPISGHTALYWYRQSLGQGLEFLIYFQGNSAPDKSGLPSDRFSAERTGGSVSTLTIQRTQQEDSAVYLCASSLVTEAFFGQGTRLTVV.